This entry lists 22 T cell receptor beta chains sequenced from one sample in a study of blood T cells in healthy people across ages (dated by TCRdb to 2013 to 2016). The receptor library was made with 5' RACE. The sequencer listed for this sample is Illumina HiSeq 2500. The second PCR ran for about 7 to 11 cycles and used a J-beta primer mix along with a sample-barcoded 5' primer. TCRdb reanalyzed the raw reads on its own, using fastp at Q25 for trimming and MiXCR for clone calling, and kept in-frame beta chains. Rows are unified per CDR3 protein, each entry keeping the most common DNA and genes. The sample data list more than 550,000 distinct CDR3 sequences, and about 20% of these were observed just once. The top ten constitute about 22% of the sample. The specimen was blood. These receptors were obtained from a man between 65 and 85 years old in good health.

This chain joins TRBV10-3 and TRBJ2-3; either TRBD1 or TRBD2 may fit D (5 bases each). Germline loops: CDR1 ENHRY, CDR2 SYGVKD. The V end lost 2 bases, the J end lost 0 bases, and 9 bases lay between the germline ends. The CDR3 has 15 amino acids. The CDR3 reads CAISETGLSTDTQYF. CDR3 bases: TGTGCCATCAGTGAGACAGGACTTAGCACAGATACGCAGTATTTT.

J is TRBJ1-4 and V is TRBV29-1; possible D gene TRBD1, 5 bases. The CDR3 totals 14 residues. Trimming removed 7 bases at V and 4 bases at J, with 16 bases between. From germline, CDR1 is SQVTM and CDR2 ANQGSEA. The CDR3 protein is CSASSGQFNEKLFF. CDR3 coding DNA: TGCAGCGCCTCTAGTGGACAATTTAATGAAAAACTGTTTTTT.

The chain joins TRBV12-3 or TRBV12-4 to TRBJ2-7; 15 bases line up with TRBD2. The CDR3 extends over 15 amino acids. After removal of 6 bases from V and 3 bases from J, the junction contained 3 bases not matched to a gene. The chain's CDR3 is CASRPGLAGGYEQYF. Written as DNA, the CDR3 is TGTGCCAGCAGGCCGGGACTAGCGGGGGGCTACGAGCAGTACTTC.

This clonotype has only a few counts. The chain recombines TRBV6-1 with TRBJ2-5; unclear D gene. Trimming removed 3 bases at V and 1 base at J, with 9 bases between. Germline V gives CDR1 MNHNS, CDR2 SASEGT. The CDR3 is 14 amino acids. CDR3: CASSDHVSQETQYF. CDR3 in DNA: TGTGCCAGCAGTGATCATGTTTCCCAAGAGACCCAGTACTTC.

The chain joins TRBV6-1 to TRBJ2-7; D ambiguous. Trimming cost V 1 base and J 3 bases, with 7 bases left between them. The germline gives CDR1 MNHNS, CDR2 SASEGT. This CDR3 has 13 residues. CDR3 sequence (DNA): TGTGCCAGCAGTGAAGTGGGCTACTACGAGCAGTACTTC. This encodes CASSEVGYYEQYF.

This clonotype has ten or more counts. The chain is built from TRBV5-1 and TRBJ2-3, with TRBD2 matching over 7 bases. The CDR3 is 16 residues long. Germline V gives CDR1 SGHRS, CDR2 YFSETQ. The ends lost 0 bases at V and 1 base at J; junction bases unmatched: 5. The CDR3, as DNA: TGCGCCAGCAGCTTGGGGACTAGATTCGGCACAGATACGCAGTATTTT. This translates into CASSLGTRFGTDTQYF.

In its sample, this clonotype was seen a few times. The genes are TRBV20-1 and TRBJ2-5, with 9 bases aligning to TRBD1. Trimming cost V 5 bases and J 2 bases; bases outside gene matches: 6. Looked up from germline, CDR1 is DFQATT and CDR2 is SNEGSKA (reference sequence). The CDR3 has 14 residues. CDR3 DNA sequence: TGCAGTGCTCGACAGGGGGACATTCAAGAGACCCAGTACTTC. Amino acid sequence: CSARQGDIQETQYF.

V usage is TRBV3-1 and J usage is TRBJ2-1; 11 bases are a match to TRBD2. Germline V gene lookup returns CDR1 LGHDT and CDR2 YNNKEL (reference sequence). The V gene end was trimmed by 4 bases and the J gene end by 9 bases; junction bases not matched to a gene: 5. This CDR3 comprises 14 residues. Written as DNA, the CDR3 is TGTGCCAGCAGCCTAGCGGGGGGGCAAGGTGAGCAGTTCTTC. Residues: CASSLAGGQGEQFF.

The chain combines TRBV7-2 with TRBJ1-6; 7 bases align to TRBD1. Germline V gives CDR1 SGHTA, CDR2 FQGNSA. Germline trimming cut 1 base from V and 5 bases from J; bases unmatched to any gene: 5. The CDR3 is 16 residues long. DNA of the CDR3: TGTGCCAGCAGCTTAGGAGGGGGCATGGATAATTCACCCCTCCACTTT. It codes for CASSLGGGMDNSPLHF.

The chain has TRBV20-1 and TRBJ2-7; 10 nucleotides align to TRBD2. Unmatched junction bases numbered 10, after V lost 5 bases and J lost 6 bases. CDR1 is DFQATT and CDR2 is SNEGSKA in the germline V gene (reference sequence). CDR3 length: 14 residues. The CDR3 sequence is CSASSGGAPLEQYF. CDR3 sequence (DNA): TGCAGTGCTTCCAGCGGGGGGGCCCCTCTCGAGCAGTACTTC.

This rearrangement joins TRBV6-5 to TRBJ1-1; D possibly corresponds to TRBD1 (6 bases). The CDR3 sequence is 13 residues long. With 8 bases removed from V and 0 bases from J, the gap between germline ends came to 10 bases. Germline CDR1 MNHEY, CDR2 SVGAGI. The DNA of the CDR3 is TGTGCCAGCGGACAGTTGTTGAACACTGAAGCTTTCTTT. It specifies CASGQLLNTEAFF.

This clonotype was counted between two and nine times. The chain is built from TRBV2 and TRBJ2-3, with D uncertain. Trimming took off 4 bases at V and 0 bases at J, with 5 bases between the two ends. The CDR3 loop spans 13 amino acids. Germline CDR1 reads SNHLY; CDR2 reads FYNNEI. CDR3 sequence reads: CASSADSTDTQYF. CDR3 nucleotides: TGTGCCAGCAGTGCCGATAGCACAGATACGCAGTATTTT.

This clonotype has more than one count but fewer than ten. Here the CDR3 DNA reads TGCGCCAGCAGCGCCAATGCCGTTAACTATGGCTACACCTTC. This codes for CASSANAVNYGYTF. J is TRBJ1-2 and V is TRBV5-1; D is unresolved. The CDR3 has 14 amino acids. The germline V gene encodes CDR1 SGHRS and CDR2 YFSETQ. Trimming removed 4 bases from V and 1 base from J, with 11 bases in between.

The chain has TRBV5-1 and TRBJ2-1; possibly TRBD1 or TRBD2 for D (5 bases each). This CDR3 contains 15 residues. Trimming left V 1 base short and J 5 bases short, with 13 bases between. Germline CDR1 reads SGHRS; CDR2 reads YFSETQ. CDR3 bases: TGCGCCAGCAGCTTGAGGGGACGGCGGGACAATGAGCAGTTCTTC. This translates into CASSLRGRRDNEQFF.

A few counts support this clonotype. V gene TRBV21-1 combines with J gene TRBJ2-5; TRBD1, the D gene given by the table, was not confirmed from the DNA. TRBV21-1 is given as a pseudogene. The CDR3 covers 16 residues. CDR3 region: CASSEDGDREQETQYF. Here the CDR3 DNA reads TGTGCCAGCAGCGAGGATGGGGACAGGGAGCAAGAGACCCAGTACTTC.

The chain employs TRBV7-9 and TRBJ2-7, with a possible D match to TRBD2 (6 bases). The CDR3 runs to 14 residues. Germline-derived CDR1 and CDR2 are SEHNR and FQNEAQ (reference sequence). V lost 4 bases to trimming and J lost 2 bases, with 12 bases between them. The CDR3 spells CASSYPGVTYEQYF. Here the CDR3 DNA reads TGTGCCAGCAGCTATCCGGGGGTTACCTACGAGCAGTACTTC. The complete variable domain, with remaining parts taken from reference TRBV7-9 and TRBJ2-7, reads DTGVSQNPRHKITKRGQNVTFRCDPISEHNRLYWYRQTLGQGPEFLTYFQNEAQLEKSRLLSDRFSAERPKGSFSTLEIQRTEQGDSAMYLCASSYPGVTYEQYFGPGTRLTVT.

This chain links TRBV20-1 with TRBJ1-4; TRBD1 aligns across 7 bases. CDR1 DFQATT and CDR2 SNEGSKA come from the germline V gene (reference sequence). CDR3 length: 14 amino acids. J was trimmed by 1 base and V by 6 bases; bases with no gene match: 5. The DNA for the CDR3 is TGCAGTGCAAGAACAGGGGTAACTAATGAAAAACTGTTTTTT. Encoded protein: CSARTGVTNEKLFF.

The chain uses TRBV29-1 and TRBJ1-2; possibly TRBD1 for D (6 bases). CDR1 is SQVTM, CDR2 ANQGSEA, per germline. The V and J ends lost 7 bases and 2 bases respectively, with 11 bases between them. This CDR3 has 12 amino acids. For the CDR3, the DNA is TGCAGCGGCGGACAGTCAAACTATGGCTACACCTTC. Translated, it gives CSGGQSNYGYTF.

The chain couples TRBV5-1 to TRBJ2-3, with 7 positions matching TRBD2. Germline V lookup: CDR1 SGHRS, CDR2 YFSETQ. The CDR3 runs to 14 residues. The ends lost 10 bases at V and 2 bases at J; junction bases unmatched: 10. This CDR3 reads CAWKRDPNTDTQYF. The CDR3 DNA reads TGCGCCTGGAAGCGGGACCCAAACACAGATACGCAGTATTTT. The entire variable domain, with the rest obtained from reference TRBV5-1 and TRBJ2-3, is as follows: KAGVTQTPRYLIKTRGQQVTLSCSPISGHRSVSWYQQTPGQGLQFLFEYFSETQRNKGNFPGRFSGRQFSNSRSEMNVSTLELGDSALYLCAWKRDPNTDTQYFGPGTRLTVL.

The CDR3 loop is CASSLVLPSAGELFF. The DNA for the CDR3 is TGTGCCAGCAGCTTAGTCCTGCCTAGCGCCGGGGAGCTGTTTTTT. The chain joins TRBV11-3 to TRBJ2-2; the D gene is possibly TRBD2 (6 bases). V was clipped by 1 base and J by 6 bases, with 12 bases between them. CDR1 SGHNT and CDR2 YENEEA come from the germline V gene. The CDR3 is 15 residues long.

The CDR3 region has the DNA TGTGCCAGCAGTCGGTCGGGGAGCTCCTATAATTCACCCCTCCACTTT. Its translation is CASSRSGSSYNSPLHF. The genes are TRBV12-3 or TRBV12-4 and TRBJ1-6, with unresolved D. The CDR3 length is 16 residues. Trimming shortened V by 5 bases and J by 0 bases, and 11 bases separated the two germline ends.

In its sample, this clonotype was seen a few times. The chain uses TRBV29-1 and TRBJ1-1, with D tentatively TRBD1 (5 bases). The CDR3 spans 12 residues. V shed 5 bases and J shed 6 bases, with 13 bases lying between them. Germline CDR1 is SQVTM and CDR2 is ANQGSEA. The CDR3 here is CSVQGGGSEAFF. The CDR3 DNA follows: TGCAGCGTTCAGGGTGGTGGGTCTGAAGCTTTCTTT.